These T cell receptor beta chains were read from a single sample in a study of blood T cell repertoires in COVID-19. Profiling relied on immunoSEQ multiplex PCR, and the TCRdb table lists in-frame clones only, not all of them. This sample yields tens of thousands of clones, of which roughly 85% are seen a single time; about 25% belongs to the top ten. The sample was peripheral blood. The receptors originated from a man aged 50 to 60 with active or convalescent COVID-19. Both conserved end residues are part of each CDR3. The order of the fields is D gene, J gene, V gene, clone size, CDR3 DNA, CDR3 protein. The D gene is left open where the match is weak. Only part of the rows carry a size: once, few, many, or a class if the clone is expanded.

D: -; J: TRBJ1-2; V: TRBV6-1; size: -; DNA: TGTGCCAGCAGTGAAGCGCGAGGCGCTGGAGGCTACACCTTC; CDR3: CASSEARGAGGYTF
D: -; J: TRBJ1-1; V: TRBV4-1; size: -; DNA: TGCGCCAGCAGCCAAGTACAAAGCCGGGACACGGCTCGGACTGAAGCTTTCTTT; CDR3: CASSQVQSRDTARTEAFF
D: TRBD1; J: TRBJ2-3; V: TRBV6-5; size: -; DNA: TGTGCCAGCACCCCGGGACAGGCTTTGGATACGCAGTATTTT; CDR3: CASTPGQALDTQYF
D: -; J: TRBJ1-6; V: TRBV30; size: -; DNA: TGTGCCTGGAGTGATACAAATTATTCACCCCTCCACTTT; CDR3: CAWSDTNYSPLHF
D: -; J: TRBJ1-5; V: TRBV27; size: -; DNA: TGTGCCAGCAGTTTTTTATTCAATCAGCCCCAGCATTTT; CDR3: CASSFLFNQPQHF
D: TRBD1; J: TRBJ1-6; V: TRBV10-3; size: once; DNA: TGTGCCATCAGTGAAGGACAGGCCATTAATTCACCCCTCCACTTT; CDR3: CAISEGQAINSPLHF
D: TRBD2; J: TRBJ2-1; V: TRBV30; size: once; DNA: TGTGCCTGGAGTGTAAAGGGACTAGCGGGCACAGGGGAGCAGTTCTTC; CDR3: CAWSVKGLAGTGEQFF
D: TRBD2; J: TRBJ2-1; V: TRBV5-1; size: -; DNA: TGCGCCAGCAGCTTGGGGGTAAGCGGGGGCTACAATGAGCAGTTCTTC; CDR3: CASSLGVSGGYNEQFF
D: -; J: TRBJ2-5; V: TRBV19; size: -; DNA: TGTGCCAGTAAAAGCGGACAGCAAGAGACCCAGTACTTC; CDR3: CASKSGQQETQYF
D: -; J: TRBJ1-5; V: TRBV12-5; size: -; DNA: TGTGCTAGTGGTTTGGACAGTGGCAATCAGCCCCAGCATTTT; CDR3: CASGLDSGNQPQHF
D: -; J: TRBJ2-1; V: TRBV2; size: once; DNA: TGTGCCAGCAGTGGGAGACTCGAGCGATACAATGAGCAGTTCTTC; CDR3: CASSGRLERYNEQFF
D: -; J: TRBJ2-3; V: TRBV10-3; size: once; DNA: TGTGCCATCAGCAGAGGAGGGCCATCAGATACGCAGTATTTT; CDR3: CAISRGGPSDTQYF
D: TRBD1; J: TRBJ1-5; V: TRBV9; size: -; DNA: TGTGCCAGCAGCGCGGGACAGGGGGGCAATCAGCCCCAGCATTTT; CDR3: CASSAGQGGNQPQHF
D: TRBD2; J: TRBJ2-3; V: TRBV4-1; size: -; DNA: TGCGCCAGCAGCCAAGAAACTACTAGCGGCACAGATACGCAGTATTTT; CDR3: CASSQETTSGTDTQYF
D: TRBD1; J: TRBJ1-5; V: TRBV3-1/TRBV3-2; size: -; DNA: TGTGCCAGCAGCCAGACAGGGGAGTTCAATCAGCCCCAGCATTTT; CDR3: CASSQTGEFNQPQHF
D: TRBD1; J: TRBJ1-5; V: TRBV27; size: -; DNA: TGTGCCAGCAGTCCCGCGGACAGGGGGCGAGGACAGCCCCAGCATTTT; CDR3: CASSPADRGRGQPQHF
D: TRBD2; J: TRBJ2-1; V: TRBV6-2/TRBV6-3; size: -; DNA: TGTGCCAGCAGTTACTCGTTGCGGGGGGGCCGAGATGAGCAGTTCTTC; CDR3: CASSYSLRGGRDEQFF
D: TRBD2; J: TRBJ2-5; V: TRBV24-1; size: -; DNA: TGTGCCACCAGTGACCTAATAGCGGGGGGCTCGGAGACCCAGTACTTC; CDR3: CATSDLIAGGSETQYF
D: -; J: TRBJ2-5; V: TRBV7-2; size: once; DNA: TGTGCCAGCAGCACGTATAACTCCAGGGAGACCCAGTACTTC; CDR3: CASSTYNSRETQYF
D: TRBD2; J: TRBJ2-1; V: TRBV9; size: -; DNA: TGTGCCAGCAGCGGCGGGGGGACTAGCGGGGCCAATGAGCAGTTCTTC; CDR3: CASSGGGTSGANEQFF